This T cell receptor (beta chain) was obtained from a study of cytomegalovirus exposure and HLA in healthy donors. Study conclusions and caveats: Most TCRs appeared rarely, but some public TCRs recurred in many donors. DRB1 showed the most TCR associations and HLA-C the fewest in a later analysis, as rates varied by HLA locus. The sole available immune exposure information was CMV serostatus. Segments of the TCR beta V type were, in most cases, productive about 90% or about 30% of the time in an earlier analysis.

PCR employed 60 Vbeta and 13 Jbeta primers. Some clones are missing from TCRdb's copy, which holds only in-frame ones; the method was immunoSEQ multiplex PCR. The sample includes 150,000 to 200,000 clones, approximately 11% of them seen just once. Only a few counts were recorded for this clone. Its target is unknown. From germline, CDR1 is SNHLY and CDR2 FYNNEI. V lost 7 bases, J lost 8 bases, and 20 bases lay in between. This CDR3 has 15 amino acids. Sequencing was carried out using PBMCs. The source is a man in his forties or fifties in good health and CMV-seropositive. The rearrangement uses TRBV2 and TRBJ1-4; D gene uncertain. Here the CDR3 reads CASTLNLGLGEKLFF. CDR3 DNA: TGTGCCAGCACCCTGAATCTCGGCCTCGGGGAAAAACTGTTTTTT.